One and the same sample provided the 13 T cell receptor beta chains below, sequenced in a study of blood T cell repertoires in COVID-19. Sequencing was performed with immunoSEQ multiplex PCR; in TCRdb, only in-frame clones are kept and a portion is missing. The sample includes fewer than 150,000 clones, roughly 80% of them seen just once. The sample taken for sequencing was PBMCs or T cells enriched from blood (not recorded which). All receptors come from a man aged 25-45 years who had recovered from COVID-19.

The chain is built from TRBV9 and TRBJ1-2, with 9 bases aligning to TRBD1. The CDR3 covers 15 residues. Germline CDR1 SGDLS, CDR2 YYNGEE. The J segment lost 7 bases and the V segment lost 4 bases, leaving 11 bases of the junction unmatched. CDR3 sequence (DNA): TGTGCCAGCAGCCCCCGCTCCGGGACAGGGCTTGGCTACACCTTC. This codes for CASSPRSGTGLGYTF. The full variable domain, completed using reference TRBV9 and TRBJ1-2, is DSGVTQTPKHLITATGQRVTLRCSPRSGDLSVYWYQQSLDQGLQFLIQYYNGEERAKGNILERFSAQQFPDLHSELNLSSLELGDSALYFCASSPRSGTGLGYTFGSGTRLTVV.

The chain links TRBV4-1 to TRBJ2-2, with D tentatively TRBD1 (6 bases). V lost 3 bases and J lost 3, with 11 bases in between. The germline V gene encodes CDR1 MGHRA and CDR2 YSYEKL. The CDR3 runs 15 residues. The DNA of the CDR3 is TGCGCCAGCAGCCATATGTACAGGGACACCGGGGAGCTGTTTTTT. Protein sequence: CASSHMYRDTGELFF.

The chain joins TRBV9 to TRBJ2-1; 10 positions agree with TRBD1. The CDR3 runs 16 residues. Germline V gene lookup returns CDR1 SGDLS and CDR2 YYNGEE. The J segment lost 0 bases and the V segment lost 3 bases, leaving 3 bases of the junction unmatched. CDR3 sequence reads: CASSATGGISYNEQFF. The CDR3 DNA sequence: TGTGCCAGCAGCGCGACAGGGGGCATCTCCTACAATGAGCAGTTCTTC.

Here the CDR3 reads CASSDQGIGNQPQHF. As DNA, the CDR3 is TGTGCCAGCAGTGATCAGGGGATTGGCAATCAGCCCCAGCATTTT. The chain recombines TRBV2 with TRBJ1-5, with D perhaps TRBD1 (6 bases). This CDR3 is built from 15 residues. Germline V gene sequence: CDR1 SNHLY, CDR2 FYNNEI. The germline V and J ends were trimmed by 3 bases and 2 bases, with 11 bases remaining between them.

The chain couples TRBV4-1 to TRBJ1-1; a weak D match, TRBD1 (6 bases). V lost 0 bases to trimming and J lost 4 bases, with 12 bases between them. The CDR3 is made up of 15 amino acids. Germline CDR1 and CDR2: MGHRA and YSYEKL. DNA for the CDR3: TGCGCCAGCAGCCAAGAGGGCGGGGGCTTCACTGAAGCTTTCTTT. It specifies CASSQEGGGFTEAFF.

The V and J genes are TRBV2 and TRBJ1-2, with TRBD1 as a possible D gene (5 bases). V lost 2 bases and J lost 4, with 14 bases in between. There are 15 residues in the CDR3. The germline V gene encodes CDR1 SNHLY and CDR2 FYNNEI. The CDR3 nucleotides read TGTGCCAGCAGTGAACAGGGTAGGGGATTCTATGGCTACACCTTC. It encodes CASSEQGRGFYGYTF.

The rearrangement links TRBV5-1 to TRBJ2-2; possibly TRBD1 for D (6 bases). Germline V gives CDR1 SGHRS, CDR2 YFSETQ. CDR3 length: 15 residues. V was pared by 0 bases and J by 2 bases, with 8 bases between. The CDR3 DNA is TGCGCCAGCAGCTTGGGGGACACAAACACCGGGGAGCTGTTTTTT. This sequence encodes CASSLGDTNTGELFF. Supplemented by reference TRBV5-1 and TRBJ2-2, the full variable domain reads KAGVTQTPRYLIKTRGQQVTLSCSPISGHRSVSWYQQTPGQGLQFLFEYFSETQRNKGNFPGRFSGRQFSNSRSEMNVSTLELGDSALYLCASSLGDTNTGELFFGEGSRLTVL.

This chain uses TRBV5-6 with TRBJ1-5; a possible D gene is TRBD1 (5 bases). Per germline, CDR1 SGHDT and CDR2 YYEEEE. The CDR3 runs 15 residues. Trimming stripped 1 base from V and 7 bases from J, with 15 bases between. CDR3 sequence (DNA): TGTGCCAGCAGCTTGATGGGACTGGGGCGGCAGCCCCAGCATTTT. Encoded protein: CASSLMGLGRQPQHF.

This rearrangement joins TRBV29-1 to TRBJ2-5; 7 bases are shared with TRBD2. Trimming removed 5 bases from V and 5 bases from J; junction bases left unmatched: 14. Looked up from germline, CDR1 is SQVTM and CDR2 is ANQGSEA. The CDR3 runs 15 residues. The CDR3 protein is CSVNPSGSEGETQYF. CDR3 in DNA: TGCAGCGTTAACCCTAGCGGTTCCGAGGGGGAGACCCAGTACTTC.

CDR3 protein: CASESGENSNQPQHF. CDR3 bases: TGTGCCAGTGAGTCAGGGGAAAATAGCAATCAGCCCCAGCATTTT. The J gene is TRBJ1-5, the V gene TRBV19; D is perhaps TRBD1 (6 bases). The germline V and J ends were trimmed by 8 bases and 0 bases, with 14 bases remaining between them. The CDR3 is made up of 15 amino acids. Germline loops: CDR1 LNHDA, CDR2 SQIVND (reference sequence). The variable domain in full, with the rest retrieved from reference TRBV19 and TRBJ1-5, is DGGITQSPKYLFRKEGQNVTLSCEQNLNHDAMYWYRQDPGQGLRLIYYSQIVNDFQKGDIAEGYSVSREKKESFPLTVTSAQKNPTAFYLCASESGENSNQPQHFGDGTRLSIL.

V is TRBV14 and J is TRBJ2-7; 9 bases fit TRBD1. The CDR3 length is 15 residues. V lost 4 bases and J lost 2; bases outside the gene matches: 6. Germline CDR1 reads SGHDN; CDR2 reads FVKESK. CDR3 DNA sequence: TGTGCCAGCAGCCTCGGGACAGGGTTAACCTACGAGCAGTACTTC. It is translated as CASSLGTGLTYEQYF. Together with reference TRBV14 and TRBJ2-7, the CDR3 gives the full variable domain: EAGVTQFPSHSVIEKGQTVTLRCDPISGHDNLYWYRRVMGKEIKFLLHFVKESKQDESGMPNNRFLAERTGGTYSTLKVQPAELEDSGVYFCASSLGTGLTYEQYFGPGTRLTVT.

The sample holds a few counts of this clone. The chain recombines TRBV10-2 with TRBJ2-3, with unresolved D. V lost 2 bases to trimming and J lost 2 bases, with 8 bases between them. The germline CDR1 and CDR2 sequences are WSHSY and SAAADI. This CDR3 has 14 residues. This CDR3 reads CASSETYATDTQYF. The CDR3 DNA is TGCGCCAGCAGTGAGACTTACGCCACAGATACGCAGTATTTT.

V and J are TRBV2 and TRBJ2-1; 10 bases agree with TRBD2. Germline CDR1 reads SNHLY; CDR2 reads FYNNEI. The CDR3 contains 13 residues. V lost 8 bases to trimming and J lost 10 bases; unmatched junction nucleotides: 8. CDR3 in amino acids: CASVLTSGSEQFF. The CDR3 nucleotides are TGTGCCAGCGTGCTGACTAGCGGGTCGGAGCAGTTCTTC.